This T cell receptor (beta chain) was obtained from a study of blood T cell repertoires in COVID-19. At the level of the study: Sources were T cells, B-cell-depleted T cells, or PBMCs; the material itself was cDNA or gDNA.

Living in under 30 US areas, the participants were between 18 and 89 years of age. Authors' methods: Scientists estimated how many nucleated cells there were by amplifying reference gene primers. Profiling relied on immunoSEQ multiplex PCR, and the TCRdb table lists in-frame clones only, not all of them. The V and J calls and clone size are taken from that table; D and trimming were inferred from the DNA. The table lists around 200,000 clones, about 91% of them singletons, with under 2.5% in the top ten. Germline V gives CDR1 SNHLY, CDR2 FYNNEI. The CDR3 spans 17 residues. The V gene end was trimmed by 7 bases and the J gene end by 5 bases; junction bases not matched to a gene: 12.

This chain uses TRBV2 with TRBJ2-2; 11 bases fit TRBD2. The source is a woman between 40 and 50 years old with acute COVID-19. Material for sequencing was PBMCs or T cells enriched from blood (not recorded which). The CDR3 spells CASKALAGDYGTGELFF. The CDR3 bases are TGTGCCAGCAAAGCACTAGCGGGGGATTATGGGACCGGGGAGCTGTTTTTT.